This TCR beta chain was captured in a study of blood T cell repertoires in COVID-19. Study-wide context: Samples representing acute and convalescent COVID-19 were sourced from the United States, Italy and Spain.

Germline trimming cut 4 bases from V and 5 bases from J; bases unmatched to any gene: 10. This CDR3 contains 18 residues. Germline V gene data show CDR1 as SGDLS and CDR2 as YYNGEE. Generated by immunoSEQ multiplex PCR, the TCRdb table keeps only in-frame clones and is missing some. The table includes 80,000 to 90,000 clones, 70% to 85% detected once. Sequenced: peripheral blood. The chain is built from TRBV9 and TRBJ2-1; 15 bases map to TRBD2. The TCR sequence derives from a woman older than 75 with COVID-19, enrolled during active disease. CDR3 in amino acids: CASSFGLAGGLSDNEQFF. The CDR3 DNA follows: TGTGCCAGCAGCTTCGGACTAGCGGGGGGGCTATCTGACAATGAGCAGTTCTTC.